This T cell receptor beta chain appears in the sequencing data of a study of Graves' ophthalmopathy and Graves' hyperthyroidism. Study findings and constraints: Blood samples also showed most expanded thyroid clonotypes exceeding 0.001 frequency. Ophthalmopathy progression was predicted by the model at less than 71% sensitivity and under 75% specificity.

Scientists amplified the TCR beta CDR3 regions from RNA transcripts. HTBI primers primed a first-round RT-PCR, and a second-round multiplex PCR followed. TCRdb itself ran the multiplex PCR reads through MiXCR, one entry per CDR3 protein. The data contain over a million distinct CDR3 sequences, roughly two fifths of them singletons. Hyperthyroidism was new, under 2 months, in patients aged 18 to 65. Diagnoses were established from clinical symptoms, serum thyroxine, TRAb, thyroid ultrasound and orbital computed tomography. Germline CDR1 and CDR2: SGDLS and YYNGEE. CDR3 length equals 14 residues. Trimming pared 0 bases from V and 2 bases from J, leaving 8 bases between. Concerning this clonotype itself: Antigen unknown. A much larger clone lies one base from this, so it may be a read error. The conserved closing phenylalanine or tryptophan is absent in this CDR3, likely reflecting a read error.

The J gene is TRBJ2-5, the V gene TRBV9; D remains ambiguous. The sequenced sample was peripheral blood or thyroid tissue (not recorded which). This TCR was recovered from an adult man with Graves' hyperthyroidism. CDR3 protein: CASSVGSAQETQYL. DNA of the CDR3: TGTGCCAGCAGCGTAGGCAGCGCTCAAGAGACCCAGTACCTC.